This TCR beta chain emerged from a study of T cell responses to AZD1222 COVID-19 vaccine. Here immunoSEQ multiplex PCR was the method, and the copy in TCRdb shows in-frame clones only, minus some. The repertoire holds about 120,000 clones, with about 90% as singletons. Trimming stripped 3 bases from V and 4 bases from J, with 9 bases between. Germline loops: CDR1 MDHEN, CDR2 SYDVKM. This CDR3 is built from 13 residues. The sample here was peripheral blood, taken on day 0 of AZD1222 vaccination. The chain uses TRBV28 and TRBJ1-1; no definite D call. The TCR originated in an adult in good health. The DNA for the CDR3 is TGTGCCAGCAGTTTCGGGGAGCCCACTGAAGCTTTCTTT. Translating it yields CASSFGEPTEAFF.